Sequencing of this T cell receptor beta chain was carried out in a study of CD8 T cells in Susac syndrome. Germline V CDR1 and CDR2: LGHDT, YNNKEL (reference sequence). This CDR3 comprises 13 residues. V was cut by 2 bases and J by 6 bases, with 11 bases left in between. cDNA came from around 0.54 to 1 ug RNA primed by random hexamers. Across 54 Vbeta and 13 Jbeta, immunoSEQ multiplex PCR amplified TCR beta CDR3. TCRdb reprocessed the immunoSEQ multiplex PCR reads with MiXCR, giving one entry per CDR3 protein. The data show 150,000 to 200,000 distinct CDR3 sequences, just under 95% seen once. Sequencing of TCR beta was undertaken in CD8+ and CD4+ T cells derived from blood. Both CD4+ and CD8+ T cells were negatively isolated, and TEMRA cells underwent FACS enrichment.

The origin of this receptor is a human donor in good health. The specimen was CD4+ T cells from PBMCs. This chain joins TRBV3-1 and TRBJ2-7; D might be TRBD2 (5 bases). The CDR3 region has the DNA TGTGCCAGCAGCCAAAGGACGGACTCCGAGCAGTACTTC. Its translation is CASSQRTDSEQYF.